This is a list of T cell receptor beta chains from one sample in a study of blood T cell repertoires in COVID-19. Assay: immunoSEQ multiplex PCR; the TCRdb copy retains only in-frame clones and omits some. This table has roughly 42,000 clones, nearly 90% appearing once. The specimen sequenced was peripheral blood. The source of these receptors is a human donor in a cohort sampled during active COVID-19. Each CDR3 is given with its conserved first and last residue. The D gene is left open where the match is weak. Not every row has a clone size; where given, it reads once, few, many or a size class.

V	D	size	J	DNA	CDR3
TRBV11-1	-	-	TRBJ2-7	TGTGCCAGCAGCTTACGGGGAACCGGGGAGCAGTACTTC	CASSLRGTGEQYF
TRBV13	TRBD1	-	TRBJ2-2	TGTGCCAGCAGCTCGGGACAGGGGGTCTCCGGGGAGCTGTTTTTT	CASSSGQGVSGELFF
TRBV6-2/TRBV6-3	-	-	TRBJ2-3	TGTGCCAGCAGTTACGGGCTAGCACCAGATACGCAGTATTTT	CASSYGLAPDTQYF
TRBV15	-	-	TRBJ1-2	TGTGCCACCAGCAGAGATCTGCTAGGTGGCTACACCTTC	CATSRDLLGGYTF
TRBV19	TRBD2	-	TRBJ2-3	TGTGCCAGTAGTGTCGTAGCGGGGGCTAGCACAGATACGCAGTATTTT	CASSVVAGASTDTQYF
TRBV6-5	-	once	TRBJ2-3	TGTGCCAGCTCCCGGACACTTCGCACAGATACGCAGTATTTT	CASSRTLRTDTQYF
TRBV5-1	TRBD2	-	TRBJ2-2	TGCGCCAGCAGCTGGGGCGGGGGAAACACCGGGGAGCTGTTTTTT	CASSWGGGNTGELFF
TRBV7-2	TRBD1	-	TRBJ1-2	TGTGCCAGCAACCCCGGGACAGGGATTTCTGGCTACACCTTC	CASNPGTGISGYTF
TRBV7-2	-	-	TRBJ1-4	TGTGCCAGCAGCTTAAACCGGGGGAATGAAAAACTGTTTTTT	CASSLNRGNEKLFF
TRBV7-2	-	once	TRBJ2-2	TGTGCCAGCAGCTCTCATATAGGAGGTTCCGGGGAGCTGTTTTTT	CASSSHIGGSGELFF
TRBV19	-	-	TRBJ1-5	TGTGCCAGTAGTATAGATAGGGGCCAGGGTGACAATCAGCCCCAGCATTTT	CASSIDRGQGDNQPQHF
TRBV30	TRBD1	-	TRBJ2-5	TGTGCCTGGAGTGTACTCGGGACAGGGGTAAAAGAGACCCAGTACTTC	CAWSVLGTGVKETQYF
TRBV5-1	-	-	TRBJ2-1	TGCGCCAGCAGCTTGTCCCAGGCCTACAATGAGCAGTTCTTC	CASSLSQAYNEQFF
TRBV7-8	-	-	TRBJ2-3	TGTGCCAGCAGCTTTCGACCACAGGCGTGGGATACGCAGTATTTT	CASSFRPQAWDTQYF
TRBV7-8	-	once	TRBJ2-2	TGTGCCAGCAGCCCGGGGTCCTTCGCGAACACCGGGGAGCTGTTTTTT	CASSPGSFANTGELFF
TRBV9	TRBD2	-	TRBJ2-1	TGTGCCAGCAGCGTAGTTTCTAGCGGAGTTAATGAGCAGTTCTTC	CASSVVSSGVNEQFF
TRBV7-8	TRBD2	-	TRBJ2-7	TGTGCCAGCAGCCCTCTAGCGGGAGTATTTTACGAGCAGTACTTC	CASSPLAGVFYEQYF
TRBV18	-	-	TRBJ2-5	TGTGCCAGCTCACCAGGGCAGCAAGAGACCCAGTACTTC	CASSPGQQETQYF
TRBV5-4	-	-	TRBJ2-7	TGTGCCAGCAGCTTGGCACTGAAGTCCTACGAGCAGTACTTC	CASSLALKSYEQYF
TRBV9	TRBD2	-	TRBJ2-2	TGTGCCAGCAGCGTAGTCGGGGGGGCCGACACCGGGGAGCTGTTTTTT	CASSVVGGADTGELFF
TRBV7-9	-	-	TRBJ1-2	TGTGCCAGCAGCTTATTCAAGGAGGACTATGGCTACACCTTC	CASSLFKEDYGYTF
TRBV7-9	TRBD1	-	TRBJ2-5	TGTGCCAGCAGCCCGGACAGGGGCGGGGAGACCCAGTACTTC	CASSPDRGGETQYF
TRBV15	-	-	TRBJ2-1	TGTGCCACCAGCAGAGACAGACCTAGCTACAATGAGCAGTTCTTC	CATSRDRPSYNEQFF
TRBV6-2/TRBV6-3	TRBD2	-	TRBJ2-5	TGTGCCAGCAGTGACGGGACTAGCGGACAAGAGACCCAGTACTTC	CASSDGTSGQETQYF
TRBV9	-	-	TRBJ2-3	TGTGCCAGCGGGGGTGCGGGGTACACAGATACGCAGTATTTT	CASGGAGYTDTQYF
TRBV10-3	-	-	TRBJ2-7	TGTGCCATCAGTGAGAACAGGTACGAGCAGTACTTC	CAISENRYEQYF
TRBV5-4	-	-	TRBJ1-1	TGTGCCAGCAGCTTGGCGACAGGATTTCCAGCTTTCTTT	CASSLATGFPAFF
TRBV10-1	-	-	TRBJ2-2	TGCGCCAGCCAGACTCCCACCGGGGAGCTGTTTTTT	CASQTPTGELFF
TRBV30	TRBD2	once	TRBJ2-4	TGTGCCTGGAGTGAGAGCGGGAGGTTCGACATTCAGTACTTC	CAWSESGRFDIQYF
TRBV27	-	-	TRBJ1-5	TGTGCCAGCAGCCCCCAGGGCAATCAGCCCCAGCATTTT	CASSPQGNQPQHF
TRBV7-9	TRBD1	-	TRBJ1-2	TGTGCCAGCAGCTCACAGGGGTTGGGCTATGGCTACACCTTC	CASSSQGLGYGYTF
TRBV19	-	-	TRBJ2-3	TGTGCCAGTAGTATTCTAGCGTTCGGGGATACGCAGTATTTT	CASSILAFGDTQYF
TRBV4-2	-	-	TRBJ1-2	TGTGCCAGCAGCCAAGTCGGAGGAGGCTACACCTTC	CASSQVGGGYTF
TRBV18	-	-	TRBJ2-2	TGTGCCAGCTCACCGGACACGAACACCGGGGAGCTGTTTTTT	CASSPDTNTGELFF
TRBV3-1/TRBV3-2	TRBD1	-	TRBJ1-2	TGTGCCAGCAGCCAGGGACAGGGGCTGGGTGGCTACACCTTC	CASSQGQGLGGYTF
TRBV10-1	-	-	TRBJ1-1	TGCGCCAGCAGCAGGGATCCTGGGGCTGAAGCTTTCTTT	CASSRDPGAEAFF
TRBV5-1	-	-	TRBJ2-3	TGCGCCAGCAGCTTGGTCCCGGCGGGGGATACGCAGTATTTT	CASSLVPAGDTQYF
TRBV4-3	-	-	TRBJ2-1	TGCGCCAGCAGCCACGTGCGGGGCTCCTACAATGAGCAGTTCTTC	CASSHVRGSYNEQFF
TRBV11-2	TRBD2	-	TRBJ2-3	TGTGCCAGCAGGAAGCCGGGACTAGTAGATACGCAGTATTTT	CASRKPGLVDTQYF
TRBV6-5	-	-	TRBJ2-2	TGTGCCAGCAGAAAGCAGACCGAACACCGGGGAGCTGTTTTT	CASRKQTEHRGAVF
TRBV6-1	-	once	TRBJ2-5	TGTGCCAGCAGTGAAGCAGATGGAGGGGAGAATGAAGAGACCCAGTACTTC	CASSEADGGENEETQYF
TRBV7-9	TRBD2	-	TRBJ2-7	TGTGCCAGCAGCTTGGGACTAGCGGGGGGCGAGCAGTACTTC	CASSLGLAGGEQYF
TRBV5-1	-	-	TRBJ2-1	TGCGCCAGCAGCTTGGGGGGCAGCTACAATGAGCAGTTCTTC	CASSLGGSYNEQFF